This T cell receptor beta chain was obtained from a study of Ad26.COV2.S vaccination and SARS-CoV-2 variants. The study, taken as a whole, reports: The TCR-based breadth and depth measures might underestimate overall T cell responses. Similar non-spike TCR breadth was seen in vaccine and placebo recipients.

Sequenced by immunoSEQ multiplex PCR; TCRdb stores in-frame clones only, minus some. Counted here are 350,000 to 500,000 clones, 85% to 90% occurring once; the ten biggest clones make up approximately 4%. Treatment denoted: around 19 received Ad26.COV2.S at low or high dose, single or two shots; about 5 received placebo; per-sample allocation not given. Day 63 after the first vaccine or placebo injection was the time point for sampling. An adult aged 18-55 years in Boston served as the donor. The CDR3 is made up of 15 amino acids. Germline V gene sequence: CDR1 MGHRA, CDR2 YSYEKL. V was pared by 0 bases and J by 3 bases, with 12 bases between. To note about this clone: Its antigen is still unknown.

The chain joins TRBV4-1 to TRBJ2-7; no firm D call. The sequence derives from a person between 18 and 60 years old who received the Ad26.COV2.S COVID-19 vaccine or a placebo. The input for sequencing was peripheral blood, taken in a trial of Ad26.COV2.S vaccine versus placebo. CDR3 protein: CASSQDTWAGYEQYF. The CDR3 bases are TGCGCCAGCAGCCAAGATACGTGGGCCGGCTACGAGCAGTACTTC.